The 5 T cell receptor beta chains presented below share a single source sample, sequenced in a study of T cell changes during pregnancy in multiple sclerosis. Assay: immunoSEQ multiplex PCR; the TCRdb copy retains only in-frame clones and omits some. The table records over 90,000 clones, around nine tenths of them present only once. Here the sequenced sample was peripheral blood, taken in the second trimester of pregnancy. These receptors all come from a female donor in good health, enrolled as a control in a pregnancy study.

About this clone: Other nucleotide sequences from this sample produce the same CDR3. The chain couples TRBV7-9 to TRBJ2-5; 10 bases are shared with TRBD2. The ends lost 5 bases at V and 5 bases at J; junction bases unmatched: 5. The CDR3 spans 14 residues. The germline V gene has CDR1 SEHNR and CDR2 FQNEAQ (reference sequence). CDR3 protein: CASSLSGGRETQYF. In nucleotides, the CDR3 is TGTGCCAGCAGCCTTAGCGGGGGGCGCGAGACCCAGTACTTC.

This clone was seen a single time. The CDR3 here is CASSAGTGNNQPQHF. DNA of the CDR3: TGTGCCAGCAGCGCTGGGACAGGCAACAATCAGCCCCAGCATTTT. This chain uses TRBV5-4 with TRBJ1-5, with 8 bases matching TRBD1. This CDR3 is 15 amino acids long. V shed 4 bases, J shed 3 bases, and the junction held 6 bases outside the gene matches. Germline V gene lookup returns CDR1 SGHNT and CDR2 YYREEE (reference sequence).

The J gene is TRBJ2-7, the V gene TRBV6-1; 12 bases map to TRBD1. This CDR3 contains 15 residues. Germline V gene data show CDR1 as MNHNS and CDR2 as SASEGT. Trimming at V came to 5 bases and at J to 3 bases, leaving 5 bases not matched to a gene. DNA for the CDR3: TGTGCCAGCAGTTCCCGGGACAGGGGGCGCTACGAGCAGTACTTC. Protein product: CASSSRDRGRYEQYF.

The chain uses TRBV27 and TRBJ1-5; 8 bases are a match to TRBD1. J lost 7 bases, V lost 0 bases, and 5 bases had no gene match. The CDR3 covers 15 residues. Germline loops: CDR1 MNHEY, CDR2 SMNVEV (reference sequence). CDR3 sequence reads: CASSLSTGGGQPQHF. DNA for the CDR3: TGTGCCAGCAGTTTATCAACAGGGGGGGGCCAGCCCCAGCATTTT.

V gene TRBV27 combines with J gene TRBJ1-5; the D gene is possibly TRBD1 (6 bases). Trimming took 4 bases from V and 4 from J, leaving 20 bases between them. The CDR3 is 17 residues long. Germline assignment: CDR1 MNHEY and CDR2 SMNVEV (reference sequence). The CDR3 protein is CASSSRGARVWNQPQHF. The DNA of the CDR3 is TGTGCCAGCAGTTCACGGGGGGCTCGCGTATGGAATCAGCCCCAGCATTTT.